The rows below give T cell receptor beta chains drawn from one sample of a study of blood T cell repertoires in COVID-19. Sequenced by immunoSEQ multiplex PCR; TCRdb stores in-frame clones only, minus some. The sample holds roughly 420,000 clones, roughly 90% seen once. Sequencing input: PBMCs or T cells enriched from blood (not recorded which). The receptors derive from a woman aged 30 to 39 with acute COVID-19. The CDR3 runs from the conserved cysteine through the conserved F or W. The D gene is left open where the match is weak. Clone sizes are given selectively: once, few, many, or a class where the clone is expanded.

v_call: TRBV2
d_call: TRBD1
clone_size: NA
j_call: TRBJ2-6
cdr3_aa: CASSRQGMGVLTF
cdr3_nt: TGTGCCAGCAGCCGACAGGGAATGGGCGTCCTGACTTTC

v_call: TRBV5-1
d_call: TRBD2
clone_size: NA
j_call: TRBJ2-1
cdr3_aa: CASSLGGTSYYNEQFF
cdr3_nt: TGCGCCAGCAGCTTGGGAGGGACTAGTTACTACAATGAGCAGTTCTTC

v_call: TRBV2
d_call: NA
clone_size: few
j_call: TRBJ1-2
cdr3_aa: CASSVEGLASGADGYTF
cdr3_nt: TGTGCCAGCAGTGTAGAGGGCCTTGCCTCAGGGGCCGATGGCTACACCTTC

v_call: TRBV2
d_call: TRBD1
clone_size: NA
j_call: TRBJ2-6
cdr3_aa: CASSDRGIAGANVLTF
cdr3_nt: TGTGCCAGCAGTGACAGGGGGATAGCTGGGGCCAACGTCCTGACTTTC

v_call: TRBV9
d_call: TRBD1
clone_size: NA
j_call: TRBJ2-3
cdr3_aa: CASSRTGISTDTQYF
cdr3_nt: TGTGCCAGCAGCCGGACAGGGATTAGCACAGATACGCAGTATTTT

v_call: TRBV5-1
d_call: NA
clone_size: NA
j_call: TRBJ2-1
cdr3_aa: CASSLGRLGEKDNEQFF
cdr3_nt: TGCGCCAGCAGCTTGGGACGCTTAGGGGAAAAGGACAATGAGCAGTTCTTC

v_call: TRBV12-3/TRBV12-4
d_call: TRBD1
clone_size: NA
j_call: TRBJ2-7
cdr3_aa: CASTDRGAYEQYF
cdr3_nt: TGTGCCAGCACGGACAGGGGGGCTTACGAGCAGTACTTC

v_call: TRBV4-3
d_call: NA
clone_size: NA
j_call: TRBJ1-2
cdr3_aa: CASSQAAPGVGYGYTF
cdr3_nt: TGCGCCAGCAGCCAAGCCGCCCCCGGGGTTGGCTATGGCTACACCTTC

v_call: TRBV20-1
d_call: TRBD1
clone_size: NA
j_call: TRBJ2-5
cdr3_aa: CSGRTGETQYF
cdr3_nt: TGCAGTGGAAGGACAGGAGAGACCCAGTACTTC

v_call: TRBV29-1
d_call: TRBD1
clone_size: once
j_call: TRBJ1-1
cdr3_aa: CSVHTQGVNTEAFF
cdr3_nt: TGCAGCGTCCACACACAGGGGGTGAACACTGAAGCTTTCTTT

v_call: TRBV18
d_call: NA
clone_size: NA
j_call: TRBJ1-2
cdr3_aa: CASSRGTANYGYTF
cdr3_nt: TGTGCCAGCTCAAGGGGGACGGCTAACTATGGCTACACCTTC

v_call: TRBV7-8
d_call: NA
clone_size: NA
j_call: TRBJ2-7
cdr3_aa: CASSASGSREQYF
cdr3_nt: TGTGCCAGCAGCGCCTCAGGGTCTCGCGAGCAGTACTTC

v_call: TRBV5-6
d_call: NA
clone_size: NA
j_call: TRBJ2-6
cdr3_aa: CASSLVQGYGANVLTF
cdr3_nt: TGTGCCAGCAGCTTGGTTCAGGGATACGGGGCCAACGTCCTGACTTTC

v_call: TRBV6-6
d_call: NA
clone_size: NA
j_call: TRBJ2-7
cdr3_aa: CASSYSFDYYEQYF
cdr3_nt: TGTGCCAGCAGTTACTCTTTCGACTACTACGAGCAGTACTTC

v_call: TRBV6-5
d_call: NA
clone_size: NA
j_call: TRBJ1-2
cdr3_aa: CASSYSKQVRGYTF
cdr3_nt: TGTGCCAGCAGTTACTCGAAACAGGTGCGGGGCTACACCTTC

v_call: TRBV20-1
d_call: NA
clone_size: NA
j_call: TRBJ1-5
cdr3_aa: CSASPFVGGDNQPQHF
cdr3_nt: TGCAGTGCTAGTCCATTCGTGGGTGGAGACAATCAGCCCCAGCATTTT

v_call: TRBV7-8
d_call: TRBD1
clone_size: NA
j_call: TRBJ1-1
cdr3_aa: CASIVLDRVPEAFF
cdr3_nt: TGTGCCAGCATCGTGCTGGACAGGGTTCCTGAAGCTTTCTTT

v_call: TRBV2
d_call: TRBD1
clone_size: NA
j_call: TRBJ1-1
cdr3_aa: CARGDRDTEAFF
cdr3_nt: TGTGCCAGGGGTGACAGGGACACTGAAGCTTTCTTT

v_call: TRBV5-1
d_call: TRBD1
clone_size: NA
j_call: TRBJ1-1
cdr3_aa: CASSTGQGSTEAFF
cdr3_nt: TGCGCCAGCAGCACAGGACAGGGGAGCACTGAAGCTTTCTTT

v_call: TRBV4-3
d_call: TRBD1
clone_size: NA
j_call: TRBJ2-3
cdr3_aa: CASSQEGQGGADTQYF
cdr3_nt: TGCGCCAGCAGCCAAGAAGGACAGGGTGGGGCAGATACGCAGTATTTT

v_call: TRBV29-1
d_call: NA
clone_size: NA
j_call: TRBJ2-7
cdr3_aa: CSVAAARYEQYF
cdr3_nt: TGCAGCGTTGCGGCGGCCCGATACGAGCAGTACTTC

v_call: TRBV6-4
d_call: NA
clone_size: NA
j_call: TRBJ1-1
cdr3_aa: CARRAEAFF
cdr3_nt: TGTGCCAGACGCGCTGAAGCTTTCTTT

v_call: TRBV5-1
d_call: TRBD2
clone_size: NA
j_call: TRBJ2-1
cdr3_aa: CASSLELAGGFYNEQFF
cdr3_nt: TGCGCCAGCAGCTTGGAGTTAGCGGGGGGCTTTTACAATGAGCAGTTCTTC

v_call: TRBV9
d_call: NA
clone_size: NA
j_call: TRBJ2-1
cdr3_aa: CASSGTFSYNEQFF
cdr3_nt: TGTGCCAGCAGCGGGACTTTCTCCTACAATGAGCAGTTCTTC

v_call: TRBV15
d_call: NA
clone_size: NA
j_call: TRBJ1-1
cdr3_aa: CATSRGGLVTEAFF
cdr3_nt: TGTGCCACCAGCAGAGGGGGGCTAGTCACTGAAGCTTTCTTT

v_call: TRBV6-5
d_call: NA
clone_size: NA
j_call: TRBJ1-4
cdr3_aa: CASSRGTNEKLFF
cdr3_nt: TGTGCCAGCAGCCGGGGAACTAATGAAAAACTGTTTTTT

v_call: TRBV6-2/TRBV6-3
d_call: NA
clone_size: NA
j_call: TRBJ1-1
cdr3_aa: CASSSSAGSFSPEAFF
cdr3_nt: TGTGCCAGCAGTTCCTCGGCAGGTTCGTTTTCCCCTGAAGCTTTCTTT

v_call: TRBV9
d_call: TRBD2
clone_size: NA
j_call: TRBJ2-3
cdr3_aa: CASSVTGTSGVDTQYF
cdr3_nt: TGTGCCAGCAGCGTTACCGGGACTAGCGGGGTTGATACGCAGTATTTT

v_call: TRBV19
d_call: TRBD1
clone_size: NA
j_call: TRBJ2-1
cdr3_aa: CASRGQGSFHEQFF
cdr3_nt: TGTGCCAGTAGGGGACAGGGAAGTTTCCATGAGCAGTTCTTC

v_call: TRBV9
d_call: TRBD1
clone_size: NA
j_call: TRBJ2-1
cdr3_aa: CASSRDRAKQFF
cdr3_nt: TGTGCCAGCAGCCGGGACAGGGCTAAGCAGTTCTTC

v_call: TRBV11-2
d_call: NA
clone_size: NA
j_call: TRBJ1-1
cdr3_aa: CASSLVWGGTEAFF
cdr3_nt: TGTGCCAGCAGCTTAGTGTGGGGGGGGACTGAAGCTTTCTTT

v_call: TRBV9
d_call: NA
clone_size: NA
j_call: TRBJ2-3
cdr3_aa: CASSPHGGPSTDTQYF
cdr3_nt: TGTGCCAGCAGCCCCCACGGGGGGCCGAGCACAGATACGCAGTATTTT

v_call: TRBV9
d_call: NA
clone_size: NA
j_call: TRBJ1-1
cdr3_aa: CASRTAAGQEAFF
cdr3_nt: TGTGCCAGCCGGACCGCGGCGGGGCAAGAAGCTTTCTTT

v_call: TRBV18
d_call: NA
clone_size: NA
j_call: TRBJ1-1
cdr3_aa: CASSATGPSNTEAFF
cdr3_nt: TGTGCCAGCTCAGCGACAGGTCCGTCGAACACTGAAGCTTTCTTT

v_call: TRBV7-3
d_call: TRBD2
clone_size: NA
j_call: TRBJ2-1
cdr3_aa: CASSRSGGSYNEQFF
cdr3_nt: TGTGCCAGCAGCCGTAGCGGGGGGTCCTACAATGAGCAGTTCTTC

v_call: TRBV19
d_call: NA
clone_size: NA
j_call: TRBJ1-5
cdr3_aa: CASSRQHGQLWDYSNQPQHF
cdr3_nt: TGTGCCAGTAGTAGACAACATGGACAGCTCTGGGACTATAGCAATCAGCCCCAGCATTTT

v_call: TRBV19
d_call: NA
clone_size: NA
j_call: TRBJ1-2
cdr3_aa: CASSPSAANYGYTF
cdr3_nt: TGTGCCAGTAGCCCCTCCGCAGCTAACTATGGCTACACCTTC

v_call: TRBV14
d_call: TRBD1
clone_size: once
j_call: TRBJ1-5
cdr3_aa: CASSHDRGHQPQHF
cdr3_nt: TGTGCCAGCAGCCATGACAGGGGCCATCAGCCCCAGCATTTT

v_call: TRBV5-4
d_call: TRBD1
clone_size: NA
j_call: TRBJ1-2
cdr3_aa: CASSSDRDGGYTF
cdr3_nt: TGTGCCAGCAGTTCCGACAGGGACGGTGGCTACACCTTC

v_call: TRBV6-5
d_call: NA
clone_size: NA
j_call: TRBJ2-3
cdr3_aa: CASSYSGQPTDTQYF
cdr3_nt: TGTGCCAGCAGTTACTCCGGACAGCCCACAGATACGCAGTATTTT